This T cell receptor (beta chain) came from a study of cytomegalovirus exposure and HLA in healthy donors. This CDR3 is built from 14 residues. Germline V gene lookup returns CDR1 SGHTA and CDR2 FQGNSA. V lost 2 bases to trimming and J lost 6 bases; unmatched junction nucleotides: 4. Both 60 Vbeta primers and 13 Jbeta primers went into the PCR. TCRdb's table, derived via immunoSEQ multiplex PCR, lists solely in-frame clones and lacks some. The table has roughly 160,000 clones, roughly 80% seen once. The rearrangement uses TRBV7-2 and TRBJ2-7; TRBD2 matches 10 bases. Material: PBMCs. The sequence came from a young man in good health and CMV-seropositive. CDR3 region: CASSLKRGGTEQYF. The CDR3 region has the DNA TGTGCCAGCAGCTTAAAGCGGGGGGGCACCGAGCAGTACTTC.